A selection of T cell receptor beta chains follows, all from one sample in a study of early T cells in non-severe SARS-CoV-2 infection. TCRdb itself ran the 5' RACE reads through MiXCR, one entry per CDR3 protein. The table lists 45,000 to 60,000 distinct CDR3 sequences, approximately 9.9% of them singletons. What was sequenced was whole blood. These receptors were obtained from an adult who was a healthcare worker with PCR-confirmed SARS-CoV-2 infection or an uninfected control (not recorded which). CDR3s include the opening cysteine and the closing phenylalanine or tryptophan. The D gene is left open where the match is weak. Clone size, where shown, is once, few, many, or a class for clones that have expanded.

v_gene: TRBV29-1; j_gene: TRBJ2-7; abundance: .; d_gene: .; CDR3nt: TGCAGCGTAAAGGAGGGACGCGAGCAGTACTTC; CDR3aa: CSVKEGREQYF
v_gene: TRBV6-6; j_gene: TRBJ1-5; abundance: .; d_gene: .; CDR3nt: TGTGCCAGCAGAACTCGACAGGCTAATCAGCCCCAGCATTTT; CDR3aa: CASRTRQANQPQHF
v_gene: TRBV20-1; j_gene: TRBJ2-5; abundance: few; d_gene: .; CDR3nt: TGCAGTGCTAGCCGTCCGGGCTCGGAGACCCAGTACTTC; CDR3aa: CSASRPGSETQYF
v_gene: TRBV11-2; j_gene: TRBJ2-1; abundance: .; d_gene: .; CDR3nt: TGTGCCAGCAGCTTAGGACGAAATGAGCAGTTCTTC; CDR3aa: CASSLGRNEQFF
v_gene: TRBV12-3/TRBV12-4; j_gene: TRBJ2-7; abundance: .; d_gene: TRBD2; CDR3nt: TGTGCCAGCACCGCGGGGGAGGTCTACGAGCAGTACTTC; CDR3aa: CASTAGEVYEQYF
v_gene: TRBV5-1; j_gene: TRBJ1-1; abundance: few; d_gene: .; CDR3nt: TGCGCCAGCAGCTTGGAAGGGTATGGCACTGAAGCTTTCTTT; CDR3aa: CASSLEGYGTEAFF
v_gene: TRBV12-3/TRBV12-4; j_gene: TRBJ1-5; abundance: many; d_gene: .; CDR3nt: TGTGCCAGCAGGAGCGGACAGCAGGGATGGAATCAGCCCCAGCATTTT; CDR3aa: CASRSGQQGWNQPQHF
v_gene: TRBV7-3; j_gene: TRBJ2-1; abundance: many; d_gene: TRBD1; CDR3nt: TGTGCCAGCAGCTTAGCCGGGACAGGGGTTAACAATGAGCAGTTCTTC; CDR3aa: CASSLAGTGVNNEQFF
v_gene: TRBV6-6; j_gene: TRBJ1-2; abundance: .; d_gene: TRBD1; CDR3nt: TGTGCCAGCCAAGCCGCAGGGGGGAATGGCTACACCTTC; CDR3aa: CASQAAGGNGYTF
v_gene: TRBV5-1; j_gene: TRBJ1-2; abundance: many; d_gene: TRBD1; CDR3nt: TGCGCCAGCAGCGTGGACAGGGGGCTGAGAGGCTACACCTTC; CDR3aa: CASSVDRGLRGYTF
v_gene: TRBV20-1; j_gene: TRBJ2-7; abundance: .; d_gene: .; CDR3nt: TGCAGTGCCGGACATACTTCCTACGAGCAGTACTTC; CDR3aa: CSAGHTSYEQYF
v_gene: TRBV12-3/TRBV12-4; j_gene: TRBJ1-1; abundance: .; d_gene: .; CDR3nt: TGTGCCACCAGCAAGTTCGCTGAAGCTTTCTTT; CDR3aa: CATSKFAEAFF
v_gene: TRBV7-7; j_gene: TRBJ2-5; abundance: many; d_gene: .; CDR3nt: TGTGCCAGCAGCCCCGGGACACTAGAGACCCAGTACTTC; CDR3aa: CASSPGTLETQYF
v_gene: TRBV7-9; j_gene: TRBJ2-5; abundance: many; d_gene: TRBD2; CDR3nt: TGTGCCAGCACCGGGGGGGCCGCGACTAGCGTGGAGACCCAGTACTTC; CDR3aa: CASTGGAATSVETQYF
v_gene: TRBV6-2/TRBV6-3; j_gene: TRBJ2-7; abundance: few; d_gene: .; CDR3nt: TGTGCCAGCAGTTATACTACGGGCCTTGGTTCCCTCTCCTACGAGCAGTACTTC; CDR3aa: CASSYTTGLGSLSYEQYF
v_gene: TRBV18; j_gene: TRBJ1-1; abundance: .; d_gene: .; CDR3nt: TGTGCCAGCACCCAATTTAATTTCTTT; CDR3aa: CASTQFNFF
v_gene: TRBV18; j_gene: TRBJ2-1; abundance: .; d_gene: .; CDR3nt: TGTGCCAGCTCACCAGGGACAGGGAAGGGACTAGATGAGCAGTTCTTC; CDR3aa: CASSPGTGKGLDEQFF
v_gene: TRBV5-1; j_gene: TRBJ2-7; abundance: many; d_gene: .; CDR3nt: TGCGCCAGCAGCTTGGAAGGGGTTCAAGACGAGCAGTACTTC; CDR3aa: CASSLEGVQDEQYF
v_gene: TRBV12-3/TRBV12-4; j_gene: TRBJ2-5; abundance: few; d_gene: TRBD1; CDR3nt: TGTGCCAGCAGTTCGGGACAGGGGCAAGAGACCCAGTACTTC; CDR3aa: CASSSGQGQETQYF
v_gene: TRBV7-3; j_gene: TRBJ1-1; abundance: many; d_gene: .; CDR3nt: TGTGCCAGCAGCCCGTGGGCGAACACTGAAGCTTTCTTT; CDR3aa: CASSPWANTEAFF